What follows describes a single T cell receptor beta chain. The specificity of this receptor is unknown. No base-level quality is on record; no much larger clone is a single base apart. This entry comes from a study of blood T cells in healthy people across ages (dated by TCRdb to 2014 to 2015). For context, the study as a whole: In model experiments, template switching captured about one uniquely barcoded TCR beta cDNA molecule for every two T cells. To track age-related changes in TCR beta repertoire diversity, the study relied on deep sequencing normalized with unique cDNA molecular identifiers. The donors were split into four age groups: young (average 16 years), middle-aged (roughly 39), aged (more than 60) and long-lived (about 82). To avoid experimental bias, donors of different ages were randomly spread across the sequencing lanes. Using the same blood draw, the study looked at two additional independent replicas of 1 million unique cDNA reads for two donors, one aged 18 to 30 and the other aged 80 or older. The paper's findings and limits, for the study overall: Observed TCR beta diversity correlated strongly with the percentage of naive T cells measured by flow cytometry. As age increased, observed TCR beta diversity per million T cells dropped in a roughly linear way, and a significant reduction was already evident by age about 40. Compared with the aged group, the long-lived group had more naive CD4+ T cells, fewer expanded clones and increased TCR diversity, suggesting age selection. The CMV infection status of donors was not known, potentially confounding age-related changes in expanded clonotypes. Estimates of total diversity from one million sequenced T cells were regarded as lower bounds and underestimates. Since profiling was done on bulk unsorted PBMCs, naive and antigen-experienced compartments could not be conclusively compared.

The cysteine opens and the phenylalanine closes a CDR3 of 17 amino acids. The kept DNA is CDR3 alone, 51 bases in frame from the first base. CDR1 is given as LGHNA and CDR2 as YNFKEQ, both from the germline V gene. V is cut back by 1 base and J by 2 bases, with 9 bases in the junction unmatched. Library preparation used 5' RACE. Instrument used: Illumina HiSeq 2500. A second PCR of roughly 7 to 12 cycles was performed with a sample-barcoded 5' primer and a J-beta primer mix. A template-switch 5' adaptor carrying 12 random nucleotides introduced a unique molecular identifier onto each TCR beta cDNA molecule. Each sample yielded at least 2.5 million CDR3-containing paired-end reads. First-strand cDNA was synthesized from all RNA with the Mint cDNA synthesis kit, primed by a TRBC-specific oligonucleotide. Following uracil-DNA glycosylase treatment, a first 18-cycle PCR with universal primers M1SS and BC2_uni_R was performed on all cDNA. The source study handled its data this way. Normalization of each sample was performed by random selection of 1 million high-quality reads, each carrying a distinct molecular identifier. Reads with shared molecular identifiers were discarded instead of being binned into consensus sequences. MiTCR, set to a Q25 quality threshold and the strictest error-elimination algorithm, was used for CDR3 identification, clonotype clustering and error correction. A nonparametric unseen species model with Euler transformation was used to estimate lower-bound total TCR beta diversity. TCRdb ran its own pipeline on the public reads, namely fastp trimming at Q25 and MiXCR clone calling, and kept in-frame beta chains. For every CDR3 protein sequence, its rows merge into one entry that carries the most common genes and DNA. TCRdb's processing, not the authors', yielded these V and J calls. The sample profile shows over 500,000 distinct CDR3 sequences; 40% to 65% of them were found once. Clones ranked in the top ten supply about 13% of the sample.

The roughly 39 donors, aged about 6 to 95 years, were systemically healthy Caucasian individuals from Russia. Each donor gave about 9.7 milliliters of peripheral blood, drawn into EDTA-treated Vacutainer tubes. Ficoll-Paque density-gradient centrifugation was used to isolate PBMCs, with at least 6.5 million per sample. Total RNA, at least 5.5 micrograms per sample, was extracted from PBMCs with Trizol reagent. For every donor, an aliquot of PBMCs went through flow cytometry to measure the percentages of naive CD45RAhigh/CD27high T cells. This receptor was taken from an elderly woman in good health. The V and J genes are TRBV4-2 and TRBJ2-7, and 9 junction bases match TRBD2. Material for sequencing was blood. The nucleotide sequence is given as TGTGCCAGCAGCCAAGGTCCCGGACTAGCGTCTGCCTACGAGCAGTACTTC. This gives the protein CASSQGPGLASAYEQYF.